A single T cell receptor (beta chain) is shown here with its context. Its antigen remains undetermined. No much larger clone is present one base from it, and per-base qualities are unavailable. TCR cDNA was made using 5'RACE template switching, a step that added a universal primer site and unique molecular identifiers. Priming for cDNA synthesis came from both the TCR alpha and TCR beta constant segments. Library amplification used two PCR steps, and the second PCR step added sample barcodes and sequencing adapters. Sequencing of libraries was performed on Illumina HiSeq 2500 (2x100 bp) or NovaSeq (2x150 bp). On the study's bioinformatics: MIGEC was used to demultiplex reads and collapse the reads into UMI consensus sequences, and MiXCR was used for V(D)J alignment. Using edgeR on replicate PBMC samples, clonotypes were called vaccine-responding if FDR was below 0.01 and the log2 fold change was above 5 up to day 15. Each bulk clonotype was labeled CD4 or CD8 based on which sequenced repertoire, CD4 or CD8, contained the clonotype at higher abundance. The public reads were reprocessed in TCRdb via fastp at Q25 and MiXCR, keeping in-frame beta chains. For every CDR3 protein sequence, its rows merge into one entry that carries the most common genes and DNA. The V and J calls follow TCRdb's processing rather than the paper's. The table for this sample lists more than 450,000 distinct CDR3 sequences; 20% to 25% of them were counted only once. The ten biggest clones cover around 16% of the sample.

The germline V gene gives CDR1 as SQVTM and CDR2 as ANQGSEA. Including cysteine and phenylalanine, the CDR3 has 12 amino acids. The entry retains the CDR3 DNA only, 36 bases that are in frame from base 1. The germline ends are 7 bases apart after V is trimmed by 0 bases and J by 7 bases. This sample is part of a study of T cells after yellow fever vaccination (dated by TCRdb to about 2019). Notes on the research overall: The SMART-Seq v4 Ultra Low Input RNA kit was used to prepare libraries from fractions with low cell numbers. To follow T-cell clones before and after both primary and booster YFV17D yellow fever vaccination, bulk TCR alpha and beta repertoires underwent longitudinal sequencing. The cohort comprised two healthy male donors, one aged 18 to 29 and one aged 30 to 40 years. Blood samples were taken at several timepoints before and after primary and secondary immunization, and bulk PBMC replicates and cell subsets were isolated. Results the study describes overall, beyond this receptor: The secondary T-cell response was weaker than the primary response but faster, peaking on day 5 instead of day 15. Most clones expanded after primary vaccination were re-detected after the booster (approximately 95% of CD4 and 88% of CD8), suggesting broad memory maintenance. Only two donors were included in the study, so the extent to which the findings can be generalized is limited. Because abundant contaminating clonotypes from the bulk population could be contained in FACS-sorted repertoires, computational filtering was required. A small share of clonotypes occurred in both CD4 and CD8 compartments, likely arising from convergent recombination.

The sample's treatment or condition label is to be understood as: live attenuated yellow fever vaccine strain. At each blood-draw timepoint, two biological replicates of bulk PBMCs were obtained. A standard Ficoll-Paque protocol was used to isolate PBMCs from peripheral blood. RNA was extracted with TriZol from bulk PBMCs, CD4 and CD8 fractions, and dextramer-positive and dextramer-negative fractions. This chain is built from TRBV29-1 and TRBJ2-1; the D segment cannot be called with confidence. The sequence derives from a man in his late teens or twenties who received the YFV17D yellow fever vaccine. This sample comprised PBMCs, obtained roughly 20 days after the first yellow fever vaccination. The CDR3 loop reads CSVEDRVNEQFF. The DNA sequence is given as TGCAGCGTTGAAGATAGGGTAAATGAGCAGTTCTTC.